The text below deals with one T cell receptor beta chain. Its antigen is not yet known. The missing conserved phenylalanine or tryptophan at the end of this CDR3 makes a read error likely. Because the CDR3's place on the DNA is in doubt, the DNA is left out and the CDR3 is given as listed by TCRdb. Patients with a history of autoimmune disease or receiving systemic immunosuppression were excluded from the trial. Peripheral blood for TCR sequencing was collected from all dose cohorts at baseline, on cycle 4 day 1, and on cycle 7 day 1. The samples were taken from a phase I, first-in-human, multicenter, open-label dose-escalation trial of ivuxolimab. Adults with locally advanced or metastatic melanoma, renal cell carcinoma, hepatocellular carcinoma or head and neck squamous cell carcinoma were enrolled in the trial. Before TCR sequencing, CD4+ T cells and CD8+ T cells from peripheral blood were sorted into separate populations.

To sequence the TCRbeta CDR3 region, genomic DNA was isolated from the sorted cells. The immunoSEQ Assay was used to sequence the TCRbeta CDR3 regions. TCRdb's version of the immuneACCESS table is confined to in-frame rearrangements and falls short of the full clone set. An unresolved V gene accounts for under half of the shortfall where checked; the remainder is of unknown origin. The table for this sample lists some 80,000 clones; around 93% of them were counted only once. The biggest ten clones account for less than 10% of the sample. This sample is drawn from a study of OX40 agonist ivuxolimab in advanced cancers. For context, the study as a whole: Ivuxolimab was a fully human IgG2 agonistic monoclonal antibody targeting the costimulatory receptor OX40 (CD134). Partial responses were achieved by three dose-escalation patients, of whom one had hepatocellular carcinoma and two had cutaneous melanoma. In the dose-escalation cohort, approximately 82% of patients were male, and the mean age was approximately 64 years, with a range of roughly 23 to 85. Patients were allowed to have had prior anti-PD-1, anti-PD-L1 or anti-CTLA-4 therapy, and more than 35% of the dose-escalation patients had been treated with checkpoint inhibitors. Peripheral TCRbeta sequencing aimed to test whether ivuxolimab altered TCR sequence diversity and caused clonal T-cell expansion. Intravenous ivuxolimab was administered to patients every 2 weeks at six dose levels: 0.01, 0.1, 0.3, 1.5, 3 and 10 mg/kg. Of the roughly 54 patients in dose escalation, 19 had hepatocellular carcinoma, about 15 had melanoma, 9 had renal cell carcinoma and 9 had head and neck cancer. The monotherapy dose-escalation portion (N = 52 patients) of the phase I ivuxolimab trial is reported in the paper.

What the study reported, not specific to this receptor: In the 0.1-3.0 mg/kg groups, partial responders had among the lowest normalized peripheral clonal expansion, particularly in CD8+ T cells. Clonal expansion of both CD4+ and CD8+ blood T cells was observed from baseline to week 6 at doses 0.1 to 3.0 mg/kg. After ivuxolimab, expanded clones were on average more numerous among CD8+ T cells than among CD4+ T cells. Which antigens the clonally expanded peripheral T cells were specific for was not determined. Low levels of normalized T-cell clonal expansion were also seen in some patients who did not respond.

The receptor comes from an adult with an advanced solid tumor such as melanoma, head and neck, liver or kidney cancer. The source material was CD4+ or CD8+ T cells sorted from blood, sampled in a trial of the OX40 agonist ivuxolimab.

CDR3 reads: CASGQARLD. Rearrangement joined TRBV6-6 to TRBJ1-2; TRBD1 was called by the table and not checked on the DNA. As encoded in the germline V gene (reference sequence), CDR1 is MNHNY while CDR2 is SVGAGI. The CDR3 is 9 residues long, counting both termini.